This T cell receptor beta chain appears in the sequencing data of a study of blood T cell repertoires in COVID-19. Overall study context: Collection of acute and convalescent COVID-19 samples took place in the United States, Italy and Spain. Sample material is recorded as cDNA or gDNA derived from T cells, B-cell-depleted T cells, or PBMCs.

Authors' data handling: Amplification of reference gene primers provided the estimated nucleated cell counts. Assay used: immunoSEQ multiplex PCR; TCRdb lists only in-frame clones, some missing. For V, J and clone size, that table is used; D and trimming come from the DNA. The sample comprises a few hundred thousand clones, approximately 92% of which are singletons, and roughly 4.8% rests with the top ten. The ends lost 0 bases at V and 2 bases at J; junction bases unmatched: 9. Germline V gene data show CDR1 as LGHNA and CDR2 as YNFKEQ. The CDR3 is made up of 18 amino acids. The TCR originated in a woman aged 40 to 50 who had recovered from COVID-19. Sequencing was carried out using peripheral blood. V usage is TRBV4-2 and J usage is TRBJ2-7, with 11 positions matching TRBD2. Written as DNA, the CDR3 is TGTGCCAGCAGCCAAGATCCTACTTTAGCGGGGGGGACCTACGAGCAGTACTTC. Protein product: CASSQDPTLAGGTYEQYF.